This T cell receptor (beta chain) is drawn from a study of read filtering for tumor transcriptome and immune sequencing. About the study: After DNase treatment, RNA was made into whole-transcriptome libraries.

Sampling of bone marrow took place during active disease in every patient. This clonotype occurred many times. Its antigen is not known. Findings of the study overall: This fraction held mixed bone marrow immune cells after CD138-negative sorting.

This library used around 400 ng RNA and molecular barcoded adaptors spanning alpha/delta and beta/gamma chains. TCRdb recomputed calls from the reads with MiXCR, one row per CDR3 protein. The sample has some 120,000 distinct CDR3 sequences, 10% to 15% seen once; the top ten hold more than 9.5%. V shed 0 bases, J shed 4 bases, and the junction held 2 bases outside the gene matches. Germline V CDR1 and CDR2: LGHNA, YNFKEQ. CDR3 length: 15 amino acids. The receptor's source is a donor at least 40 years old with multiple myeloma. V gene TRBV4-2 combines with J gene TRBJ2-2, with TRBD2 identical over 7 bases. The sample consisted of a population of CD138-negative cells sorted from bone marrow. As DNA, the CDR3 is TGTGCCAGCAGCCAAGATGGGAGGGTCACCGGGGAGCTGTTTTTT. It encodes CASSQDGRVTGELFF.